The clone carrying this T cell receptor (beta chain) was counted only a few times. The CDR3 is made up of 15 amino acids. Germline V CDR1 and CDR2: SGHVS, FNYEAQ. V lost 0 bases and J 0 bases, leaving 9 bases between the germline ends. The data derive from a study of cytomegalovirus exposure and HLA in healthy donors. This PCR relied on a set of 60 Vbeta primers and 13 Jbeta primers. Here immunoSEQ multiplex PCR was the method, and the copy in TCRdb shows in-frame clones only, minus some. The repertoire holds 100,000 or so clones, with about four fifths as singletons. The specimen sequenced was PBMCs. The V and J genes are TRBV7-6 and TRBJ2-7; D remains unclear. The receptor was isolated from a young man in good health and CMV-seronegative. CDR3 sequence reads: CASSLASSFSYEQYF. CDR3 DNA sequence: TGTGCCAGCAGCTTAGCGTCTTCCTTCTCCTACGAGCAGTACTTC.